These T cell receptor beta chains were read from a single sample in a study of human T cells and chemical hapten exposure. TCRdb used MiXCR to reprocess the RACE reads, holding one entry per CDR3 protein. This sample has about 270,000 distinct CDR3 sequences, with around 7.7% found just once. The sequencing used whole blood, collected in connection with sensitization to the hapten diphenylcyclopropenone (DPC). The receptors come from a man between 18 and 35 years old with alopecia areata. Some clones in this sample may be carry-over from other donors' samples. CDR3s include the opening cysteine and the closing phenylalanine or tryptophan. The D gene is left open where the match is weak. Not every row has a clone size; where given, it reads once, few, many or a size class.

>-|few|TRBJ1-5|TRBV5-1
CASSLGAGDQPQHF
TGCGCCAGCAGCTTGGGGGCAGGAGATCAGCCCCAGCATTTT
>-|many|TRBJ2-3|TRBV20-1
CSARLVLDPVTQYF
TGCAGTGCTAGACTCGTTCTAGATCCGGTTACGCAGTATTTT
>-|-|TRBJ2-1|TRBV4-3
CASSQTPQGSNNNEQFF
TGCGCCAGCAGCCAGACACCTCAGGGGTCTAATAACAATGAGCAGTTCTTC
>TRBD2|-|TRBJ2-3|TRBV7-3
CASSPRGGDPDTQYF
TGTGCCAGCAGCCCACGCGGGGGGGACCCAGATACGCAGTATTTT
>-|many|TRBJ1-6|TRBV7-2
CASSFPPSSYNSPLHF
TGTGCCAGCAGCTTTCCCCCGAGCTCCTATAATTCACCCCTCCACTTT
>-|few|TRBJ1-1|TRBV29-1
CSVGYGDGNTEAFF
TGCAGCGTTGGTTATGGGGACGGGAACACTGAAGCTTTCTTT
>TRBD2|-|TRBJ2-1|TRBV6-1
CASSEEAGGAYNEQFF
TGTGCCAGCAGTGAAGAGGCGGGAGGGGCCTACAATGAGCAGTTCTTC
>-|few|TRBJ2-7|TRBV28
CASSFKVRGDSYEQYF
TGTGCCAGCAGTTTTAAGGTCCGAGGCGACTCCTACGAGCAGTACTTC
>-|many|TRBJ1-6|TRBV5-1
CASSLGTGRDSPLHF
TGCGCCAGCAGCTTGGGCACAGGGAGGGATTCACCCCTCCACTTT
>-|few|TRBJ1-1|TRBV21-1
CASSKATENTEAFF
TGTGCCAGCAGCAAAGCAACAGAGAACACTGAAGCTTTCTTT
>-|-|TRBJ2-3|TRBV15
CATSRDGFSNTDTQYF
TGTGCCACCAGCAGAGATGGTTTCTCCAACACAGATACGCAGTATTTT
>-|few|TRBJ1-1|TRBV12-3/TRBV12-4
CASGYGGGEAFF
TGTGCCAGCGGATATGGGGGAGGTGAAGCTTTCTTT
>-|-|TRBJ1-4|TRBV7-9
CASSLGARGRPGKEKLFF
TGTGCCAGCAGCTTAGGAGCCAGGGGCCGACCTGGGAAGGAAAAACTGTTTTTT
>-|many|TRBJ1-1|TRBV6-2/TRBV6-3
CASSYIRNMRAFF
TGTGCCAGCAGTTACATTAGGAACATGCGGGCTTTCTTT
>-|-|TRBJ1-6|TRBV27
CASSLTEANNTPLHF
TGTGCCAGCAGTCTGACAGAGGCCAATAATACACCCCTCCACTTT